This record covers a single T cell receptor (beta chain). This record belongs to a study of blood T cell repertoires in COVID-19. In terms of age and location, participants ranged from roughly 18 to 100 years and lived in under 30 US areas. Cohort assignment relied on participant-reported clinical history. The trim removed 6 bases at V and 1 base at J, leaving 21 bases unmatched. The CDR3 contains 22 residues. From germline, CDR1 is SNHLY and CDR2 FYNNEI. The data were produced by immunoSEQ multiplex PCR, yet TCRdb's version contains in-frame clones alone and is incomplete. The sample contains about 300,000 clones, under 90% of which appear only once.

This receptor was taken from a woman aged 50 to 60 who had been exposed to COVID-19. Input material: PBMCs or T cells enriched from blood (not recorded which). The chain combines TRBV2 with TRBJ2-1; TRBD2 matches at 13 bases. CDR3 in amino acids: CASSTPIPRLAGGTGSYNEQFF. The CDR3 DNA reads TGTGCCAGCAGCACGCCGATACCAAGACTAGCGGGGGGCACGGGGTCCTACAATGAGCAGTTCTTC.